This TCR beta chain is drawn from a study of OX40 agonist ivuxolimab in advanced cancers. The overall study: Patients in dose escalation had liver, melanoma, kidney or head and neck cancers. Subjects had a mean age of about 61 years, with a range of 23 to 79; around 80% were male.

CDR1 MDHEN and CDR2 SYDVKM come from the germline V gene. The CDR3 sequence is 14 residues long. V trimming: 4 bases; J trimming: 8 bases; junction bases outside the gene matches: 7. Measured with immunoSEQ multiplex PCR; TCRdb has only the in-frame clones, and not every one. Altogether about 58,000 clones are present, 70% to 90% being singletons, with the ten largest covering approximately 13%. Prior autoimmune disease or systemic immunosuppression barred patients. This sample comprised CD4+ or CD8+ T cells sorted from blood, obtained in a trial of the OX40 agonist ivuxolimab. The source is an adult with an advanced solid tumor such as melanoma, head and neck, liver or kidney cancer. The gene calls are TRBV28 and TRBJ2-1; 8 bases are shared with TRBD2. CDR3 sequence (DNA): TGTGCCAGCAGTTCTCTGCGGGAGGACTATGAGCAGTTCTTC. Translated: CASSSLREDYEQFF.